Listed below are T cell receptor beta chains from one sample, sequenced in a study of blood T cell repertoires in COVID-19. The assay was immunoSEQ multiplex PCR, and TCRdb's table has in-frame clones only and misses some. The sample contains some 150,000 clones, about 80% of which appear only once. The sample comprised peripheral blood. Source of these receptors: a woman in her 70s with acute or convalescent COVID-19. Both conserved end residues are part of each CDR3. A D gene is named only where the DNA matches it firmly. Expanded clones get a size class; other rows say once, few or many, or leave the size out.

CDR3 length	J gene	clone size	D gene	V gene	CDR3 protein	CDR3 DNA
15	TRBJ1-1	-	-	TRBV5-6	CASSLVSWQGGEAFF	TGTGCCAGCAGCTTGGTTTCGTGGCAGGGTGGTGAAGCTTTCTTT
16	TRBJ2-2	-	-	TRBV27	CASSLFGGANTGELFF	TGTGCCAGCAGTTTATTTGGCGGGGCGAACACCGGGGAGCTGTTTTTT
13	TRBJ1-1	-	-	TRBV2	CASSDPGRTEAFF	TGTGCCAGCAGTGATCCGGGGAGGACTGAAGCTTTCTTT
14	TRBJ2-7	-	-	TRBV11-2	CASSLGHSSYEQYF	TGTGCCAGCAGCTTGGGACACAGCTCCTACGAGCAGTACTTC
13	TRBJ2-3	-	-	TRBV29-1	CSVGGGLTDTQYF	TGCAGCGTTGGGGGGGGCTTAACAGATACGCAGTATTTT
14	TRBJ1-4	-	TRBD1	TRBV9	CASSISPGGEKLFF	TGTGCCAGCAGCATCTCCCCAGGGGGGGAAAAACTGTTTTTT
15	TRBJ2-7	-	TRBD1	TRBV19	CASSIYGQGRYEQYF	TGTGCCAGTAGTATATACGGACAGGGACGCTACGAGCAGTACTTC
18	TRBJ2-1	-	TRBD2	TRBV3-1/TRBV3-2	CASSQPGKSGREDNEQFF	TGTGCCAGCAGCCAACCCGGAAAAAGCGGGAGGGAGGACAATGAGCAGTTCTTC
16	TRBJ1-6	-	TRBD1	TRBV18	CASSPRQGPDNSPLHF	TGTGCCAGCTCACCACGACAGGGACCAGATAATTCACCCCTCCACTTT
16	TRBJ2-3	-	TRBD2	TRBV27	CASSWTRRGISDTQYF	TGTGCCAGCAGTTGGACACGGCGGGGGATCTCAGATACGCAGTATTTT
17	TRBJ1-2	-	-	TRBV4-1	CASSQDWGVGANYGYTF	TGCGCCAGCAGCCAAGATTGGGGAGTGGGAGCTAACTATGGCTACACCTTC
16	TRBJ2-5	-	-	TRBV15	CATSRGRGGYQETQYF	TGTGCCACCAGCAGAGGTCGAGGAGGGTACCAAGAGACCCAGTACTTC
14	TRBJ1-6	-	-	TRBV20-1	CSASYSSYNSPLHF	TGCAGTGCTAGTTACAGCTCCTATAATTCACCCCTCCACTTT
18	TRBJ1-4	-	TRBD1	TRBV5-4	CASSDGQGARPLPEKLFF	TGTGCCAGCAGCGATGGACAGGGGGCGCGGCCACTCCCTGAAAAACTGTTTTTT
13	TRBJ2-3	-	-	TRBV9	CASSASSTDTQYF	TGTGCCAGCAGCGCTTCTAGCACAGATACGCAGTATTTT
15	TRBJ2-1	few	-	TRBV14	CASSQVTGIGNEQFF	TGTGCCAGCAGCCAAGTGACAGGTATTGGGAATGAGCAGTTCTTC
15	TRBJ2-1	-	TRBD2	TRBV7-6	CASSATSGNLGEQFF	TGTGCCAGCAGCGCGACTAGCGGGAATTTGGGTGAGCAGTTCTTC
14	TRBJ2-5	-	-	TRBV7-9	CASSSQGQWETQYF	TGTGCCAGCAGCTCCCAAGGACAGTGGGAGACCCAGTACTTC
15	TRBJ2-2	-	TRBD1	TRBV4-3	CASSLGQASTGELFF	TGCGCCAGCAGCCTGGGACAGGCCAGCACCGGGGAGCTGTTTTTT
13	TRBJ1-2	-	-	TRBV19	CAGRGTGRYGYTF	TGTGCCGGACGAGGAACAGGGCGCTATGGCTACACCTTC
13	TRBJ2-4	-	-	TRBV21-1	CASSKFRGTQVYF	TGTGCCAGCAGCAAATTCCGCGGGACCCAAGTGTACTTC
14	TRBJ1-2	-	TRBD1	TRBV5-4	CASSLPTGGYGYTF	TGTGCCAGCAGCTTACCTACAGGGGGCTATGGCTACACCTTC
15	TRBJ1-6	once	TRBD1	TRBV5-6	CASSSKDRGFSPLHF	TGTGCCAGCAGCTCAAAGGACAGGGGGTTCTCACCCCTCCACTTT
16	TRBJ1-6	-	-	TRBV7-6	CASSLGGVSYNSPLHF	TGTGCCAGCAGTCTAGGGGGGGTCTCCTATAATTCACCCCTCCACTTT
13	TRBJ2-1	few	TRBD2	TRBV6-4	CASSGGSYNEQFF	TGTGCCAGCTCGGGGGGTTCCTACAATGAGCAGTTCTTC
13	TRBJ2-5	-	TRBD1	TRBV5-1	CASSSDREETQYF	TGCGCCAGCAGCTCGGACAGGGAAGAGACCCAGTACTTC
17	TRBJ1-1	-	-	TRBV7-9	CASSLLFGAGLNTEAFF	TGTGCCAGCAGCTTACTTTTCGGAGCCGGTCTGAACACTGAAGCTTTCTTT
16	TRBJ1-3	-	-	TRBV6-5	CASSYGGRGGGNTIYF	TGTGCCAGCAGTTACGGGGGGAGGGGAGGCGGAAACACCATATATTTT
13	TRBJ1-5	-	-	TRBV19	CASSIDHYQPQHF	TGTGCCAGTAGTATAGATCATTATCAGCCCCAGCATTTT
15	TRBJ1-1	-	-	TRBV10-3	CAISESGQGNTEAFF	TGTGCCATCAGTGAGTCGGGGCAGGGGAACACTGAAGCTTTCTTT
18	TRBJ2-3	-	-	TRBV3-1/TRBV3-2	CASSQDGPSIQGPDTQYF	TGTGCCAGCAGCCAAGACGGCCCTAGCATCCAAGGGCCAGATACGCAGTATTTT
11	TRBJ2-7	-	TRBD2	TRBV2	CAYGRVYEQYF	TGTGCCTACGGGAGGGTCTACGAGCAGTACTTC
13	TRBJ1-1	-	-	TRBV7-2	CASSSFMNTEAFF	TGTGCCAGCAGCTCGTTTATGAACACTGAAGCTTTCTTT
13	TRBJ1-2	-	TRBD1	TRBV30	CAWSVQGQGVYTF	TGTGCCTGGAGTGTACAGGGACAGGGGGTGTACACCTTC
14	TRBJ2-5	-	-	TRBV21-1	CATLASTPQETQYF	TGTGCCACCCTGGCTTCCACCCCCCAAGAGACCCAGTACTTC
15	TRBJ1-1	few	TRBD1	TRBV5-4	CASSPPTGGITEAFF	TGTGCCAGCAGCCCCCCGACAGGGGGTATAACTGAAGCTTTCTTT
19	TRBJ1-3	-	TRBD1	TRBV9	CASSVGGGQGPSSGNTIYF	TGTGCCAGCAGCGTTGGCGGGGGACAGGGCCCGAGCTCTGGAAACACCATATATTTT
16	TRBJ1-4	-	TRBD1	TRBV13	CASSLSGGVVGEKLFF	TGTGCCAGCAGCTTATCAGGGGGAGTTGTTGGTGAAAAACTGTTTTTT
18	TRBJ2-1	-	TRBD2	TRBV6-2/TRBV6-3	CASSYSLTSGRARYEQFF	TGTGCCAGCAGTTACTCCCTGACTAGCGGGAGGGCCAGGTATGAGCAGTTCTTC
15	TRBJ1-1	-	TRBD1	TRBV19	CASKQGPDEPTEAFF	TGTGCCAGTAAACAGGGGCCCGACGAACCAACTGAAGCTTTCTTT
16	TRBJ1-5	-	-	TRBV7-2	CASSLIAGVLNQPQHF	TGTGCCAGCAGCTTAATCGCAGGGGTTTTAAATCAGCCCCAGCATTTT
15	TRBJ2-5	-	-	TRBV3-1/TRBV3-2	CASSQAKDEGETQYF	TGTGCCAGCAGCCAAGCCAAAGACGAGGGAGAGACCCAGTACTTC
15	TRBJ2-1	-	-	TRBV10-1	CASSESLILHNEQFF	TGCGCCAGCAGTGAGTCCCTTATACTTCACAATGAGCAGTTCTTC